This is a list of T cell receptor beta chains from one sample in a study of blood T cell repertoires in COVID-19. Here immunoSEQ multiplex PCR was the method, and the copy in TCRdb shows in-frame clones only, minus some. This table has more than 10,000 clones, about 83% appearing once. Source material: peripheral blood. The receptors here all came from a man in his forties or fifties with active or convalescent COVID-19. The CDR3 runs from the conserved cysteine through the conserved F or W. Fields, in order: J gene, D gene, clone size, V gene, CDR3 DNA, CDR3 protein. The D gene is left open where the match is weak. The size field is filled for only some rows; it gives once, few, many or a size class.

TRBJ2-3,TRBD2,NA,TRBV19,TGTGCCAGTACATTGGATCTCGGGACTAGCGAAGATACGCAGTATTTT,CASTLDLGTSEDTQYF
TRBJ2-2,NA,NA,TRBV9,TGTGCCAGCAGCGTAGAAGCGGTGAACACCGGGGAGCTGTTTTTT,CASSVEAVNTGELFF
TRBJ2-5,NA,NA,TRBV11-3,TGTGCCAGCAGCTTAGGATCTTCCCAGGGTTTCGGAGAGACCCAGTACTTC,CASSLGSSQGFGETQYF
TRBJ1-5,NA,NA,TRBV12-3/TRBV12-4,TGTGCCACCTCCGGGGGGGAAGATCAGCCCCAGCATTTT,CATSGGEDQPQHF
TRBJ2-3,NA,NA,TRBV7-3,TGTGCCAGCAGCCACTCACCCCAGGGGCAGGATACGCAGTATTTT,CASSHSPQGQDTQYF
TRBJ1-3,NA,NA,TRBV7-9,TGTGCCAGCAGCTCAACGTATGGGCACTCTGGAAACACCATATATTTT,CASSSTYGHSGNTIYF
TRBJ2-1,NA,NA,TRBV28,TGTGCCACCAGCGGAGCGGCGGCCAGCTCCTACAATGAGCAGTTCTTC,CATSGAAASSYNEQFF
TRBJ2-7,TRBD1,few,TRBV27,TGTGCCAGCAGTTCCGGGACAGGGTCAAGGGAGCAGTACTTC,CASSSGTGSREQYF
TRBJ2-1,NA,NA,TRBV23-1,TGCGCCAGCAGGGAAACCGGGACTCCCACCTACAATGAGCAGTTCTTC,CASRETGTPTYNEQFF
TRBJ1-1,NA,once,TRBV18,TGTGCCAGCTCACCACGGCGGGGGCAGGATGAAGCTTTCTTT,CASSPRRGQDEAFF
TRBJ1-5,NA,few,TRBV3-1/TRBV3-2,TGTGCCAGCAGCCAAGCTCGGAATCAGCCCCAGCATTTT,CASSQARNQPQHF
TRBJ2-6,NA,NA,TRBV19,TGTGCCAGTAGTACGGGACTGTACTTCTCTGGGGCCAACGTCCTGACTTTC,CASSTGLYFSGANVLTF
TRBJ1-2,TRBD1,NA,TRBV4-2,TGTGCCAGCAGCCAAGTTAAGTCCCGGACAGGGGCATATGGCTACACCTTC,CASSQVKSRTGAYGYTF
TRBJ1-3,TRBD1,once,TRBV11-3,TGTGCCAGCAGCATTGACAGGGCGAGCTCTGGAAACACCATATATTTT,CASSIDRASSGNTIYF
TRBJ2-7,NA,NA,TRBV4-2,TGTGCCAGCAGCAAGTCGCTGCAGTACGAGCAGTACTTC,CASSKSLQYEQYF
TRBJ2-3,NA,NA,TRBV7-3,TGTGCCAGCAGCTTAAAGGGGGGGACAGATACGCAGTATTTT,CASSLKGGTDTQYF
TRBJ2-1,TRBD2,few,TRBV5-8,TGTGCCAGCAGCCAGCGGGGGGACAGCTCCTACAATGAGCAGTTCTTC,CASSQRGDSSYNEQFF
TRBJ2-7,TRBD2,NA,TRBV9,TGTGCCAGCAGCGTAGGCGGGGGAAATATCTACGAGCAGTACTTC,CASSVGGGNIYEQYF
TRBJ2-3,NA,NA,TRBV2,TGTGCCAGCAGTGAAGGGCTGGAGGCGGATACGCAGTATTTT,CASSEGLEADTQYF
TRBJ1-2,TRBD1,NA,TRBV4-2,TGTGCCAGCAGCCCCCGGGACAGGGAATCCAATGGCTACACCTTC,CASSPRDRESNGYTF
TRBJ2-2,NA,NA,TRBV7-9,TGTGCCAGCAGCTTAGGGACAGCGAACACCGGGGAGCTGTTTTTT,CASSLGTANTGELFF
TRBJ2-3,NA,NA,TRBV2,TGTGCCAGCACCCGAAGTTCCCCTAACACAGATACGCAGTATTTT,CASTRSSPNTDTQYF
TRBJ1-3,NA,NA,TRBV30,TGTGCCTGGAGTGTACGGAGGGTGGGAGGAAACACCATATATTTT,CAWSVRRVGGNTIYF
TRBJ2-2,NA,NA,TRBV18,TGTGCCAGCTCACCAACGGAGGGCGGGGAGCTGTTTTTT,CASSPTEGGELFF
TRBJ1-4,NA,NA,TRBV9,TGTGCCAGCAGCGTCTCGTGGGGAGTCAGTGAAAAACTGTTTTTT,CASSVSWGVSEKLFF
TRBJ1-4,TRBD1,NA,TRBV2,TGTGCCAGCAGTGAAACAGGGGTGAATGAAAAACTGTTTTTT,CASSETGVNEKLFF
TRBJ2-6,TRBD2,NA,TRBV25-1,TGTGCCAGCTCGGGGGGTCCCCTCTCCTCTGGGGCCAACGTCCTGACTTTC,CASSGGPLSSGANVLTF
TRBJ1-1,NA,NA,TRBV5-6,TGTGCCAGCAGCTTGGAGTACAGTGGGAGGACTGAAGCTTTCTTT,CASSLEYSGRTEAFF
TRBJ2-7,TRBD1,NA,TRBV28,TGTGCCAGCAGTTCTGGACAGGGCCCATACGAGCAGTACTTC,CASSSGQGPYEQYF
TRBJ2-7,NA,NA,TRBV4-3,TGCGCCAGCAGCCGAAATAGGGCGGGACAGCCCTACGAGCAGTACTTC,CASSRNRAGQPYEQYF
TRBJ1-3,NA,NA,TRBV6-5,TGTGCCAGCAGCTTTGGAAACACCATATATTTT,CASSFGNTIYF
TRBJ2-5,NA,NA,TRBV5-1,TGCGCCAGCAGCTTACAGACCCAAGAGACCCAGTACTTC,CASSLQTQETQYF
TRBJ2-2,NA,NA,TRBV11-3,TGTGCCAGCAGCTTAAGGGGCCGGAACACCGGGGAGCTGTTTTTT,CASSLRGRNTGELFF
TRBJ1-1,NA,once,TRBV18,TGTGCCAGCTCACCGACCCGGGGCACTGAAGCTTTCTTT,CASSPTRGTEAFF
TRBJ1-2,TRBD1,NA,TRBV28,TGTGCCAGCATGGGTCCGGGACAGGGTAATGGCTACACCTTC,CASMGPGQGNGYTF
TRBJ2-7,TRBD1,NA,TRBV7-2,TGTGCCAGCAGCTCGAGACAGGGCCTTTCCTACGAGCAGTACTTC,CASSSRQGLSYEQYF
TRBJ1-1,TRBD1,NA,TRBV18,TGTGCCAGCTCACCACCGGGACAGGGGAAAGCTTTCTTT,CASSPPGQGKAFF
TRBJ2-5,TRBD2,NA,TRBV5-8,TGTGCCAGCAGCTTGTTTCCGGGTAGCGGGAGGGAAGAGACCCAGTACTTC,CASSLFPGSGREETQYF
TRBJ2-2,NA,NA,TRBV11-2,TGTGCCAGCAGCTTAGTGAGCACCGGGGAGCTGTTTTTT,CASSLVSTGELFF
TRBJ2-1,NA,NA,TRBV27,TGTGCCAGCAGTTTATTTGGGGGGGCGCAGTTCTTC,CASSLFGGAQFF
TRBJ2-1,NA,NA,TRBV4-2,TGTGCCAGCAGCCAAGCGGGGGACAATGAGCAGTTCTTC,CASSQAGDNEQFF
TRBJ2-1,TRBD2,NA,TRBV5-1,TGCGCCAGCAGCTTGGGGGCGGGAGATTTCGATGAGCAGTTCTTC,CASSLGAGDFDEQFF
TRBJ1-1,NA,NA,TRBV5-5,TGTGCCAGCAGCTTGAACAGGAACACTGAAGCTTTCTTT,CASSLNRNTEAFF
TRBJ1-4,TRBD1,NA,TRBV27,TGTGCCAGCAAGTCGGCACAGGGGGCTAATGAAAAACTGTTTTTT,CASKSAQGANEKLFF